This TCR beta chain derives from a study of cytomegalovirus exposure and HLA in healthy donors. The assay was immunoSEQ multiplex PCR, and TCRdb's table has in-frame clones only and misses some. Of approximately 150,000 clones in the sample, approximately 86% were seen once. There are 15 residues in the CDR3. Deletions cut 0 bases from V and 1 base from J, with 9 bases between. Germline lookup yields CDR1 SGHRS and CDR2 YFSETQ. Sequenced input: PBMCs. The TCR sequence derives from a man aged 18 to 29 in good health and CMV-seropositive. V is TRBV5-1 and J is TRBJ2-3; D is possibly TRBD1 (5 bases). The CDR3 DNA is TGCGCCAGCAGCTTGGCTCAGGGTGGCACAGATACGCAGTATTTT. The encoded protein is CASSLAQGGTDTQYF.